The 3 T cell receptor beta chains in this list originate from one sample, sequenced in a study of T cells after posttransplantation cyclophosphamide. Assay used: immunoSEQ multiplex PCR; TCRdb lists only in-frame clones, some missing. The table lists around 500 clones, around 89% of them singletons. Input material: gut tissue. These receptors were taken from a man over 45.

A single count supports this clone. The chain employs TRBV30 and TRBJ1-4; possible D gene TRBD1, 5 bases. The CDR3 extends over 14 amino acids. CDR1 and CDR2 (germline): GTSNPN, SVGIG (reference sequence). Trimming stripped 1 base from V and 3 bases from J, with 9 bases between. CDR3 loop: CAWSDWGANEKLFF. As DNA, the CDR3 is TGTGCCTGGAGTGATTGGGGGGCTAATGAAAAACTGTTTTTT.

In its sample, this clone was seen once. The rearrangement joins TRBV4-1 to TRBJ2-3; 14 bases are a match to TRBD2. Germline V gene sequence: CDR1 MGHRA, CDR2 YSYEKL. The CDR3 covers 19 residues. V lost 1 base to trimming and J lost 4 bases; unmatched junction nucleotides: 10. The CDR3 spells CASSQVPPMTSGGADTQYF. In DNA form, the CDR3 reads TGCGCCAGCAGCCAAGTCCCCCCCATGACTAGCGGGGGGGCAGATACGCAGTATTTT.

The table lists this clone with a count of one. The V and J genes are TRBV19 and TRBJ1-1; 9 bases align to TRBD1. The CDR3 extends over 12 amino acids. The germline V gene has CDR1 LNHDA and CDR2 SQIVND (reference sequence). V was clipped by 5 bases and J by 11 bases; unmatched bases: 6. CDR3 DNA: TGTGCCAGTAGTGGACAGGGGATGAGGGCTTTCTTT. This translates into CASSGQGMRAFF.